This record looks at one T cell receptor (beta chain) sequence and its context. This CDR3 comprises 13 residues. Germline V lookup: CDR1 MNHNS, CDR2 SASEGT. V dropped 7 bases and J dropped 6; count of bases not matched to a gene: 8. This sample was taken from a study of shared clonotypes between healthy human individuals. On the study more broadly: Aged between 18 and 49, the donors were a couple of women and a few men. A donor's plate count was three for CD4 naive and three for CD4 memory; CD8 naive had two and CD8 memory one.

DNA at about 200 ng, 30,000 or so T cell genomes, went into sorted-subset replicate PCRs. Sequencing was performed with immunoSEQ multiplex PCR; in TCRdb, only in-frame clones are kept and a portion is missing. The data show 500,000 to 550,000 clones, with roughly 95% seen just once and around 0.066% held by the top ten. Material for sequencing was naive CD4+ T cells sorted from blood. Subset described: CD45RA+ positively selected. The chain combines TRBV6-1 with TRBJ1-2; 7 bases match TRBD1. The sequence was collected from a woman between 25 and 40 years old in good health. The CDR3 sequence: CASMTGSEDGYTF. CDR3 nucleotide sequence: TGTGCCAGCATGACAGGGTCAGAGGATGGCTACACCTTC.